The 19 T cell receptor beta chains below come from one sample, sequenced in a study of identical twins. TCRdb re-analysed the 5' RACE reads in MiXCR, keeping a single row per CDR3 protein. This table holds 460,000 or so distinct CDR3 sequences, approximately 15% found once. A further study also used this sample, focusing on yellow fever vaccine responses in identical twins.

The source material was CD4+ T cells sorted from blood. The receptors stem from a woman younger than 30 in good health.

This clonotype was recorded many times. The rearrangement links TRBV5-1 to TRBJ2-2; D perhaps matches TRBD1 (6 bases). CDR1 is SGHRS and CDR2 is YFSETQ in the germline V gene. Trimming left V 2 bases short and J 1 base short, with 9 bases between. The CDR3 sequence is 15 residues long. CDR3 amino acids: CASSFTGQNTGELFF. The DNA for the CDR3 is TGCGCCAGCAGCTTTACAGGGCAGAACACCGGGGAGCTGTTTTTT. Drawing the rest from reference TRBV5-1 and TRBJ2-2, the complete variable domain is KAGVTQTPRYLIKTRGQQVTLSCSPISGHRSVSWYQQTPGQGLQFLFEYFSETQRNKGNFPGRFSGRQFSNSRSEMNVSTLELGDSALYLCASSFTGQNTGELFFGEGSRLTVL.

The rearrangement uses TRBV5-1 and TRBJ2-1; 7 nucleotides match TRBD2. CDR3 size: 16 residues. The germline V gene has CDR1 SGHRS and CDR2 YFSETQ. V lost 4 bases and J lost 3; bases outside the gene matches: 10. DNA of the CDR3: TGCGCCAGCAGCACAAAGGGGAGGGGTGACTACAATGAGCAGTTCTTC. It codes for CASSTKGRGDYNEQFF.

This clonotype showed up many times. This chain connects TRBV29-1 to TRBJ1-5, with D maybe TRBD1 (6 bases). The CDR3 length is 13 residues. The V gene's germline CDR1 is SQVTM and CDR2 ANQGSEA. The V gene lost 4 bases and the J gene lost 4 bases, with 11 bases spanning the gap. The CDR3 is CSVGEQGNQPQHF. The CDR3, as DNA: TGCAGCGTTGGAGAGCAGGGGAATCAGCCCCAGCATTTT.

The CDR3 nucleotides read TGCAGCGGACGAACATACCAAGAGACCCAGTACTTC. Its translation: CSGRTYQETQYF. The chain is built from TRBV29-1 and TRBJ2-5; D gene ambiguous. Germline V gene lookup returns CDR1 SQVTM and CDR2 ANQGSEA. Between the trimmed V and J ends, which lost 7 bases and 0 bases, there was a span of 9 bases. The CDR3 runs 12 residues.

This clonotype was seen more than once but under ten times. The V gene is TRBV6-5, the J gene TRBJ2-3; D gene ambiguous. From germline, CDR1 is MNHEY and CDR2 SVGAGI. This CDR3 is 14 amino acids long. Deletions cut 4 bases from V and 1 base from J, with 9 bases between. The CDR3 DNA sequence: TGTGCCAGCAGTTCGTACACCCGCACAGATACGCAGTATTTT. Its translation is CASSSYTRTDTQYF.

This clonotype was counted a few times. The CDR3 protein is CASTDNRGLVTGELFF. CDR3 nucleotides: TGTGCCAGCACCGATAACAGGGGGCTGGTGACCGGGGAGCTGTTTTTT. V gene TRBV12-3 or TRBV12-4 combines with J gene TRBJ2-2, with TRBD1 matching over 9 bases. CDR3 length: 16 amino acids. With 7 bases clipped from V and 5 bases from J, the junction kept 11 bases outside the gene matches.

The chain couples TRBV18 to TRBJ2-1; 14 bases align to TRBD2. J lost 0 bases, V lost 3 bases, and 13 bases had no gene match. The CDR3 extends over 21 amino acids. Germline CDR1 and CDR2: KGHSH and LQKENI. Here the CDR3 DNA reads TGTGCCAGCTCACCTAGAGATGGGACTAGCGGGAGTGTCGGCTCCTACAATGAGCAGTTCTTC. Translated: CASSPRDGTSGSVGSYNEQFF. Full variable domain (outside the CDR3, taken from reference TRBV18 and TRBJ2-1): NAGVMQNPRHLVRRRGQEARLRCSPMKGHSHVYWYRQLPEEGLKFMVYLQKENIIDESGMPKERFSAEFPKEGPSILRIQQVVRGDSAAYFCASSPRDGTSGSVGSYNEQFFGPGTRLTVL.

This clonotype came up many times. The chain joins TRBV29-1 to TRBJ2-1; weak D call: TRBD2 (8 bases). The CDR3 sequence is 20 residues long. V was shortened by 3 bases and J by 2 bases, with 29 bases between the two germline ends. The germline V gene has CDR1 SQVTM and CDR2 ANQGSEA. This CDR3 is CSVDSGRRQGLVPAYNEQFF. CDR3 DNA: TGCAGCGTTGATTCGGGACGGAGACAGGGACTAGTCCCAGCCTACAATGAGCAGTTCTTC.

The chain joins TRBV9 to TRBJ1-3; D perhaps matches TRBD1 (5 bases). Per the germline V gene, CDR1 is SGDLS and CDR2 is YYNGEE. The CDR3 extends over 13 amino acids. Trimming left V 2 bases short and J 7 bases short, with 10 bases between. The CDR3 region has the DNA TGTGCCAGCAGCGTGGGGGTTGGGAACACCATATATTTT. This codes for CASSVGVGNTIYF.

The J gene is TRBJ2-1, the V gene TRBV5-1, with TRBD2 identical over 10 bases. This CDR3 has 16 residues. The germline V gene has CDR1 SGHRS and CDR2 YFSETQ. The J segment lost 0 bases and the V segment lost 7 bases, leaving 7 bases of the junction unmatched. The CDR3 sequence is CASESGGADSYNEQFF. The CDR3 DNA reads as TGCGCCAGCGAAAGCGGGGGGGCGGACTCCTACAATGAGCAGTTCTTC.

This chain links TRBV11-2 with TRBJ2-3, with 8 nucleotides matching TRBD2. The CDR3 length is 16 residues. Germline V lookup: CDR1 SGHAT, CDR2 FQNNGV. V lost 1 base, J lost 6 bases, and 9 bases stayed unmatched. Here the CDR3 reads CASSLGGLVSSDTQYF. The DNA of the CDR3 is TGTGCCAGCAGCTTAGGGGGACTAGTCTCTTCTGATACGCAGTATTTT.

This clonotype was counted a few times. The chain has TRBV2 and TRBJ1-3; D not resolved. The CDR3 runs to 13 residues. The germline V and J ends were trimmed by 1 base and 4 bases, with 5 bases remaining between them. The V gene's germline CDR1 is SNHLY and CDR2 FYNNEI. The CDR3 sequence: CASSEEQGNTIYF. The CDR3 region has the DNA TGTGCCAGCAGTGAAGAACAGGGAAACACCATATATTTT.

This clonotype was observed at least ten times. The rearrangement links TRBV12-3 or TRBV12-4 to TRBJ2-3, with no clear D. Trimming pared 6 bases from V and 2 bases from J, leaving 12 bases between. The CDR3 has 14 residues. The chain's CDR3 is CASRPDRPTDTQYF. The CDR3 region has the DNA TGTGCCAGCAGGCCGGACCGCCCCACAGATACGCAGTATTTT.

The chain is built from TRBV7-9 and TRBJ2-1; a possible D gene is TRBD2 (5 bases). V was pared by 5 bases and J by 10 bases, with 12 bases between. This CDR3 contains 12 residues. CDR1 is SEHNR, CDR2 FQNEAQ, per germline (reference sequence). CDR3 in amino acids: CASSTGLGEQFF. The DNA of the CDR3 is TGTGCCAGCAGCACCGGACTGGGCGAGCAGTTCTTC.

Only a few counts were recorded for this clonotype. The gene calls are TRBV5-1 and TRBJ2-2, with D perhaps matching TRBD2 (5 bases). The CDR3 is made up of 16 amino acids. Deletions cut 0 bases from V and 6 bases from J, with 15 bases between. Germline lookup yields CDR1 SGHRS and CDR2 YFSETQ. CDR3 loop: CASSLELSNGAGELFF. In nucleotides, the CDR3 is TGCGCCAGCAGCTTGGAATTGTCAAACGGGGCCGGGGAGCTGTTTTTT.

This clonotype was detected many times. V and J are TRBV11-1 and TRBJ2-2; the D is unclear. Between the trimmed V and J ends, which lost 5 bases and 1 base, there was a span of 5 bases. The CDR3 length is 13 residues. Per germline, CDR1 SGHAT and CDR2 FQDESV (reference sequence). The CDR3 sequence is CASSPWNTGELFF. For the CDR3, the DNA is TGTGCCAGCAGCCCCTGGAACACCGGGGAGCTGTTTTTT.

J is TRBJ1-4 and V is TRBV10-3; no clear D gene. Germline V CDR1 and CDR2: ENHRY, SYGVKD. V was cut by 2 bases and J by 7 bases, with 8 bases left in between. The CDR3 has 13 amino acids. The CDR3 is CAISEGPFEKLFF. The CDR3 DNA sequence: TGTGCCATCAGTGAGGGGCCCTTTGAAAAACTGTTTTTT.

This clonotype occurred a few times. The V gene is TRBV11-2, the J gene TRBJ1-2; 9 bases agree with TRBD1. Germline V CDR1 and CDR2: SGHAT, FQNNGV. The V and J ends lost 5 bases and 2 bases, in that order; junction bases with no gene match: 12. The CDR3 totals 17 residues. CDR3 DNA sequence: TGTGCCAGCAGCCCGTCCCGAATAGGACAGGGGAACTATGGCTACACCTTC. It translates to CASSPSRIGQGNYGYTF. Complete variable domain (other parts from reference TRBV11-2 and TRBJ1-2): EAGVAQSPRYKIIEKRQSVAFWCNPISGHATLYWYQQILGQGPKLLIQFQNNGVVDDSQLPKDRFSAERLKGVDSTLKIQPAKLEDSAVYLCASSPSRIGQGNYGYTFGSGTRLTVV.

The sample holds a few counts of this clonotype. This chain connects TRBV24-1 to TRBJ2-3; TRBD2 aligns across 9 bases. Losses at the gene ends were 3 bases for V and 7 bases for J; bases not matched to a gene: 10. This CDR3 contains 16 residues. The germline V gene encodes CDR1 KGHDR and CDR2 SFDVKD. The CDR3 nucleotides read TGTGCCACCAGTGATCTTAGCGGGGGATCCGGAAATACGCAGTATTTT. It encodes CATSDLSGGSGNTQYF.